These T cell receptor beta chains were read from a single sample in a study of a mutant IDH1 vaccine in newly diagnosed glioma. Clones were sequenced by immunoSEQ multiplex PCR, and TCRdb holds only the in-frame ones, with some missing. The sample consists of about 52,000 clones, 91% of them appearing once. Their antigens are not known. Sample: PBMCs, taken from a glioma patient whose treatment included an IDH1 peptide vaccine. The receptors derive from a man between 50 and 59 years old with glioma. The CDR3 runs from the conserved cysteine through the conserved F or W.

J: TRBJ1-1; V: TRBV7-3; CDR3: CASSSLQGAFTEAFF
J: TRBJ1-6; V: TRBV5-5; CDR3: CASSFRQNSYNSPLHF
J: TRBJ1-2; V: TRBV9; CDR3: CASSPGTGGDSGYTF
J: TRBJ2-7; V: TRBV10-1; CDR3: CASSGNGRPYEQYF
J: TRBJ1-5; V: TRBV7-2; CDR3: CASSPERGQPQHF
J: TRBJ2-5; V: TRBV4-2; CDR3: CASSQDEGGGVPQYF
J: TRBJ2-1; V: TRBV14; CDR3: CASSPDRNEQFF
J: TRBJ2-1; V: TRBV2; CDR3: CASRSGTAEQFF
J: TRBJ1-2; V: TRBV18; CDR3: CASSPDRAGYGYTF
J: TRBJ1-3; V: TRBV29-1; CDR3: CSVTGTVKNRDTIYF
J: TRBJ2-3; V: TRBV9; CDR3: CASSVATGAGASDTQYF
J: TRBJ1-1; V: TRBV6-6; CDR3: CASTLPTRAEAFF
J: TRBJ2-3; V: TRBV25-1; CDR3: CASSEGRYSTDTQYF
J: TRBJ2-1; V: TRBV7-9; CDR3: CASSFSSGTSYNEQFF
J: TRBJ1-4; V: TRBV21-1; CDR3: CASSKIPQTGDKRRTNEKLFF
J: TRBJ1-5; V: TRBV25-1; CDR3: CASSDNRDPNQPQHF
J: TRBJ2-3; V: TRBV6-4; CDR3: CASSDSSGGTDTQYF
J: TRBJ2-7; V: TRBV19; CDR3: CASRVTSGAYEQYF
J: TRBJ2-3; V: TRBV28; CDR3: CASSLLAGITDTQYF
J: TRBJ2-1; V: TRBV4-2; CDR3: CASSQGVAGGPGEQFF
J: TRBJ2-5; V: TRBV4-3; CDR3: CASSQGPGGDGETQYF
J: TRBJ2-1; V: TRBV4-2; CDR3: CASSQGLAGSYNEQFF
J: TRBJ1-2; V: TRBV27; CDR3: CASSGTGVLGYTF
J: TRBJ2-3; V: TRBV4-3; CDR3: CASSQESSGGEDTQYF
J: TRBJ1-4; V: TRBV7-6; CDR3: CASSLAGGRPTNEKLFF
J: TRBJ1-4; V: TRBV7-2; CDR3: CASSKRINHNEKLFF
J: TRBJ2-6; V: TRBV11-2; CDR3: CASSLVRFGFTGANVLTF